This TCR beta chain stems from a study of pediatric ulcerative colitis. Study results and caveats: Blood-rectal clonal overlap within each person was significantly higher in ulcerative colitis patients than controls. A couple of patients' blood samples yielded substantially fewer templates.

The table lists this clone with a count of one. Its antigen remains unknown. Method: immunoSEQ multiplex PCR; TCRdb's copy keeps in-frame clones and lacks some. This table holds 60,000 or so clones, about 80% found once. The sample consisted of blood. This receptor was identified in a boy aged 10-17 years with moderate ulcerative colitis.

In nucleotides, the CDR3 is TGTGCCAGCAGCTCGGGGCGAGAGAACACTGAAGCTTTCTTT. Translation gives CASSSGRENTEAFF. The chain is built from TRBV11-2 and TRBJ1-1; tentative D call: TRBD1 (5 bases). This CDR3 comprises 14 residues. Germline V gene data show CDR1 as SGHAT and CDR2 as FQNNGV. Trimming cost V 4 bases and J 1 base, with 10 bases left between them.